This T cell receptor beta chain comes out of a study of blood T cells in healthy people across ages. Regarding the study as a whole: Diversity estimates drawn from one million T cells were deemed underestimates. More naive CD4+ cells and higher diversity marked long-lived donors relative to aged donors. TCR beta diversity per million T cells fell roughly linearly with age.

This clonotype was detected ten times or more. Its antigen is unidentified. Per the germline V gene, CDR1 is SEHNR and CDR2 is FQNEAQ (reference sequence). The V end lost 3 bases, the J end lost 0 bases, and 3 bases lay between the germline ends. The CDR3 runs to 12 residues. The authors ran a second PCR of roughly 6 to 12 cycles using a sample-barcoded 5' primer and a J-beta primer mix. TCRdb re-analysed the 5' RACE reads in MiXCR, keeping a single row per CDR3 protein. This table has 550,000 to 800,000 distinct CDR3 sequences, 20% to 25% appearing once. The sequence came from an older man in good health. J is TRBJ2-7 and V is TRBV7-9; unclear D gene. The sequenced sample consisted of blood. CDR3 sequence (DNA): TGTGCCAGCAGCTTCAGCTCCTACGAGCAGTACTTC. Protein sequence: CASSFSSYEQYF.